These T cell receptor beta chains were read from a single sample in a study of radiotherapy plus CTLA-4 blockade in lung cancer. The repertoire was sequenced with immunoSEQ multiplex PCR; TCRdb's copy has only in-frame clones and lacks some. This repertoire shows 40,000 to 45,000 clones, approximately 68% found once; its top ten account for 9.8%. The sequences come from peripheral blood, collected from a patient treated with radiotherapy plus ipilimumab. The receptors were sampled from a human donor with non-small cell lung cancer who had stable disease on radiotherapy plus ipilimumab. Each CDR3 is given with its conserved first and last residue. Each record gives: clone size, D gene, V gene, J gene, CDR3 protein, CDR3 DNA. D genes are given only for firm matches. The size of a clone is reported for some rows only, either as once, few or many, or as a class for expanded clones.

clone_size: few; d_call: .; v_call: TRBV10-2; j_call: TRBJ2-3; cdr3_aa: CASLSSGGLYTQYF; cdr3_nt: TGCGCCAGCCTCTCCTCCGGGGGGCTGTATACGCAGTATTTT
clone_size: .; d_call: .; v_call: TRBV2; j_call: TRBJ2-2; cdr3_aa: CASSEYSNTGELFF; cdr3_nt: TGTGCCAGCAGTGAATATTCGAACACCGGGGAGCTGTTTTTT
clone_size: .; d_call: .; v_call: TRBV6-6; j_call: TRBJ1-1; cdr3_aa: CASSYSTIGADTEAFF; cdr3_nt: TGTGCCAGCAGTTACTCGACCATAGGGGCGGACACTGAAGCTTTCTTT
clone_size: once; d_call: .; v_call: TRBV7-2; j_call: TRBJ1-1; cdr3_aa: CASSREGTRVAEAFF; cdr3_nt: TGTGCCAGCAGCCGGGAGGGGACGCGGGTGGCCGAAGCTTTCTTT
clone_size: .; d_call: .; v_call: TRBV2; j_call: TRBJ1-2; cdr3_aa: CASSENLAVNYGYTF; cdr3_nt: TGTGCCAGCAGTGAAAATTTGGCAGTGAACTATGGCTACACCTTC
clone_size: .; d_call: .; v_call: TRBV7-2; j_call: TRBJ2-2; cdr3_aa: CASSHMGPNTGELFF; cdr3_nt: TGTGCCAGCAGCCACATGGGGCCCAACACCGGGGAGCTGTTTTTT
clone_size: .; d_call: TRBD1; v_call: TRBV6-6; j_call: TRBJ2-7; cdr3_aa: CASSSDRISEQYF; cdr3_nt: TGTGCCAGCAGTTCGGACAGGATCAGCGAGCAGTACTTC
clone_size: .; d_call: .; v_call: TRBV7-8; j_call: TRBJ2-7; cdr3_aa: CASSTDRAYEQYF; cdr3_nt: TGTGCCAGCAGCACGGACAGAGCCTACGAGCAGTACTTC
clone_size: .; d_call: .; v_call: TRBV6-1; j_call: TRBJ1-2; cdr3_aa: CASSEAGTRANYGYTF; cdr3_nt: TGTGCCAGCAGTGAAGCCGGGACTAGAGCTAACTATGGCTACACCTTC
clone_size: .; d_call: .; v_call: TRBV2; j_call: TRBJ2-4; cdr3_aa: CASSEGRENIQYF; cdr3_nt: TGTGCCAGCAGTGAAGGTCGGGAAAACATTCAGTACTTC
clone_size: .; d_call: TRBD1; v_call: TRBV7-8; j_call: TRBJ2-1; cdr3_aa: CASSLATQDRGQEQFF; cdr3_nt: TGTGCCAGCAGCTTAGCGACGCAGGACAGGGGGCAGGAGCAGTTCTTC
clone_size: .; d_call: TRBD2; v_call: TRBV7-8; j_call: TRBJ2-1; cdr3_aa: CASSSRGYYNEQFF; cdr3_nt: TGTGCCAGCAGCTCGCGGGGGTACTACAATGAGCAGTTCTTC
clone_size: .; d_call: TRBD1; v_call: TRBV9; j_call: TRBJ1-6; cdr3_aa: CASSAQDRGDSPLHF; cdr3_nt: TGTGCCAGCAGCGCCCAGGACAGGGGCGATTCACCCCTCCACTTT
clone_size: few; d_call: .; v_call: TRBV11-3; j_call: TRBJ1-1; cdr3_aa: CASSFLTENTEAFF; cdr3_nt: TGTGCCAGCAGCTTTCTGACAGAGAACACTGAAGCTTTCTTT
clone_size: .; d_call: TRBD1; v_call: TRBV5-6; j_call: TRBJ1-4; cdr3_aa: CASSLGTGRGEKLFF; cdr3_nt: TGTGCCAGCAGCCTTGGGACAGGGCGAGGGGAAAAACTGTTTTTT
clone_size: .; d_call: TRBD1; v_call: TRBV7-9; j_call: TRBJ2-7; cdr3_aa: CASSSGTGGPYEQYF; cdr3_nt: TGTGCCAGCAGCTCAGGGACAGGGGGCCCCTACGAGCAGTACTTC
clone_size: .; d_call: .; v_call: TRBV6-1; j_call: TRBJ2-3; cdr3_aa: CASRTGQGSTDTQYF; cdr3_nt: TGTGCCAGCCGCACGGGGCAGGGGAGCACAGATACGCAGTATTTT
clone_size: medium-sized; d_call: .; v_call: TRBV5-1; j_call: TRBJ1-1; cdr3_aa: CASSLVFGSTEAFF; cdr3_nt: TGCGCCAGCAGCTTGGTATTTGGGAGCACTGAAGCTTTCTTT
clone_size: .; d_call: .; v_call: TRBV5-1; j_call: TRBJ2-3; cdr3_aa: CASSLQRGTDTQYF; cdr3_nt: TGCGCCAGCAGCTTGCAACGGGGTACGGATACGCAGTATTTT
clone_size: .; d_call: .; v_call: TRBV20-1; j_call: TRBJ1-1; cdr3_aa: CSAPGTTEAFF; cdr3_nt: TGCAGTGCACCTGGGACAACTGAAGCTTTCTTT
clone_size: .; d_call: .; v_call: TRBV6-6; j_call: TRBJ2-2; cdr3_aa: CASSYRGTGELFF; cdr3_nt: TGTGCCAGCAGTTATAGGGGCACCGGGGAGCTGTTTTTT
clone_size: .; d_call: .; v_call: TRBV30; j_call: TRBJ1-2; cdr3_aa: CAWNRDLSYGYTF; cdr3_nt: TGTGCCTGGAACCGGGACTTGAGCTATGGCTACACCTTC
clone_size: .; d_call: TRBD1; v_call: TRBV2; j_call: TRBJ1-2; cdr3_aa: CASSEAGTGGWNGYTF; cdr3_nt: TGTGCCAGCAGTGAAGCGGGGACAGGGGGCTGGAATGGCTACACCTTC
clone_size: .; d_call: .; v_call: TRBV27; j_call: TRBJ1-1; cdr3_aa: CASSLSMNTEAFF; cdr3_nt: TGTGCCAGCAGTTTGTCTATGAACACTGAAGCTTTCTTT
clone_size: once; d_call: TRBD1; v_call: TRBV5-6; j_call: TRBJ2-2; cdr3_aa: CASSSDRAVNTGELFF; cdr3_nt: TGTGCCAGCAGCTCCGACAGGGCGGTAAACACCGGGGAGCTGTTTTTT
clone_size: few; d_call: .; v_call: TRBV2; j_call: TRBJ1-1; cdr3_aa: CASSGVRAMNTEAFF; cdr3_nt: TGTGCCAGCAGTGGGGTCAGGGCAATGAACACTGAAGCTTTCTTT
clone_size: few; d_call: TRBD1; v_call: TRBV18; j_call: TRBJ2-7; cdr3_aa: CASSSTGGYEQYF; cdr3_nt: TGTGCCAGCTCATCAACAGGGGGCTACGAGCAGTACTTC
clone_size: .; d_call: TRBD1; v_call: TRBV6-5; j_call: TRBJ1-6; cdr3_aa: CASSRDRFGNSPLHF; cdr3_nt: TGTGCCAGCAGCAGGGACAGGTTCGGTAATTCACCCCTCCACTTT
clone_size: .; d_call: .; v_call: TRBV30; j_call: TRBJ1-5; cdr3_aa: CAWSSTGITQPQHF; cdr3_nt: TGTGCCTGGTCGTCTACAGGGATCACTCAGCCCCAGCATTTT
clone_size: .; d_call: .; v_call: TRBV7-2; j_call: TRBJ2-5; cdr3_aa: CASSVRGTLRETQYF; cdr3_nt: TGTGCCAGCAGCGTTCGCGGGACCCTTCGGGAGACCCAGTACTTC
clone_size: once; d_call: TRBD2; v_call: TRBV7-2; j_call: TRBJ2-5; cdr3_aa: CASSLSGSGGQETQYF; cdr3_nt: TGTGCCAGCAGCTTAAGTGGTAGCGGGGGGCAAGAGACCCAGTACTTC
clone_size: .; d_call: .; v_call: TRBV5-6; j_call: TRBJ2-5; cdr3_aa: CASSFIAGERETQYF; cdr3_nt: TGTGCCAGCAGCTTTATCGCAGGGGAGAGAGAGACCCAGTACTTC
clone_size: .; d_call: .; v_call: TRBV7-9; j_call: TRBJ1-1; cdr3_aa: CASSPRGRKYTEAFF; cdr3_nt: TGTGCCAGCAGCCCCCGGGGGAGGAAGTACACTGAAGCTTTCTTT
clone_size: many; d_call: TRBD1; v_call: TRBV29-1; j_call: TRBJ1-5; cdr3_aa: CSVFGTVGSNQPQHF; cdr3_nt: TGCAGCGTTTTCGGGACAGTGGGGAGCAATCAGCCCCAGCATTTT
clone_size: .; d_call: .; v_call: TRBV10-3; j_call: TRBJ2-6; cdr3_aa: CAISLTGPHSGANVLTF; cdr3_nt: TGTGCCATCAGCCTGACAGGTCCCCACTCTGGGGCCAACGTCCTGACTTTC
clone_size: .; d_call: .; v_call: TRBV7-2; j_call: TRBJ2-7; cdr3_aa: CASSLQGSTEQYF; cdr3_nt: TGTGCCAGCAGCTTACAGGGTTCGACCGAGCAGTACTTC
clone_size: .; d_call: .; v_call: TRBV2; j_call: TRBJ1-2; cdr3_aa: CASSRPGIQLNVYTF; cdr3_nt: TGTGCCAGCAGTCGGCCGGGGATTCAACTCAACGTCTACACCTTC
clone_size: .; d_call: TRBD1; v_call: TRBV5-1; j_call: TRBJ1-6; cdr3_aa: CASPWVRGRYNSPLHF; cdr3_nt: TGCGCCAGCCCTTGGGTAAGGGGGCGATATAATTCACCCCTCCACTTT
clone_size: .; d_call: TRBD1; v_call: TRBV7-3; j_call: TRBJ2-1; cdr3_aa: CASSPTGTGRNEQFF; cdr3_nt: TGTGCCAGCAGCCCGACCGGGACAGGGAGGAATGAGCAGTTCTTC
clone_size: .; d_call: TRBD1; v_call: TRBV7-9; j_call: TRBJ2-6; cdr3_aa: CASSLGTGGAGANVLTF; cdr3_nt: TGTGCCAGCAGCTTAGGGACAGGGGGCGCTGGGGCCAACGTCCTGACTTTC
clone_size: few; d_call: TRBD2; v_call: TRBV5-4; j_call: TRBJ2-5; cdr3_aa: CASSLRSGGQETQYF; cdr3_nt: TGTGCCAGCAGCTTGCGTAGCGGGGGGCAAGAGACCCAGTACTTC
clone_size: once; d_call: .; v_call: TRBV15; j_call: TRBJ1-6; cdr3_aa: CATSRESSPLHF; cdr3_nt: TGTGCCACCAGCAGAGAATCGTCACCCCTCCACTTT
clone_size: .; d_call: TRBD1; v_call: TRBV4-3; j_call: TRBJ2-5; cdr3_aa: CASSQGTGRIGETQYF; cdr3_nt: TGCGCCAGCAGCCAAGGGACAGGGCGAATCGGAGAGACCCAGTACTTC
clone_size: .; d_call: TRBD1; v_call: TRBV11-3; j_call: TRBJ2-7; cdr3_aa: CASSLDPRDRFRNEQYF; cdr3_nt: TGTGCCAGCAGCTTAGACCCCCGGGACAGGTTCCGCAACGAGCAGTACTTC
clone_size: many; d_call: TRBD2; v_call: TRBV5-8; j_call: TRBJ2-3; cdr3_aa: CASSFGGITDTQYF; cdr3_nt: TGTGCCAGCAGCTTCGGGGGGATCACAGATACGCAGTATTTT
clone_size: .; d_call: .; v_call: TRBV9; j_call: TRBJ1-1; cdr3_aa: CASSVGGKNTEAFF; cdr3_nt: TGTGCCAGCAGCGTAGGGGGCAAGAACACTGAAGCTTTCTTT
clone_size: .; d_call: .; v_call: TRBV7-9; j_call: TRBJ1-4; cdr3_aa: CASSYRYGGATNEKLFF; cdr3_nt: TGTGCCAGCAGTTACCGATATGGGGGGGCAACTAATGAAAAACTGTTTTTT